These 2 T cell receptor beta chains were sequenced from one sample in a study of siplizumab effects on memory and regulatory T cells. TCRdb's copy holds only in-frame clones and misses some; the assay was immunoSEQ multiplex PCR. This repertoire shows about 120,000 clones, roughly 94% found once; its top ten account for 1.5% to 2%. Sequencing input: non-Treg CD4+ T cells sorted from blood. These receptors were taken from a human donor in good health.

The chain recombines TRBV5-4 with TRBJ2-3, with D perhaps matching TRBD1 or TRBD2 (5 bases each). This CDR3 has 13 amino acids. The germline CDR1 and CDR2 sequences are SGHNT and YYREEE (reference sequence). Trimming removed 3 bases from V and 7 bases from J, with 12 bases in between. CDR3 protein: CASSWDGTYTQYF. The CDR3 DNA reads TGTGCCAGCAGCTGGGACGGAACCTATACGCAGTATTTT.

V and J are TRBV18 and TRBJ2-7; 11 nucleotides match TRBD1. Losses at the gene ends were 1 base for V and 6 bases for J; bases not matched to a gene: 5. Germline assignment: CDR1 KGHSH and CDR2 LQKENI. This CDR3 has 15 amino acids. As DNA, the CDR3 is TGTGCCAGCTCACCACGGACCGGGACAGGGGGCGAGCAGTACTTC. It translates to CASSPRTGTGGEQYF.